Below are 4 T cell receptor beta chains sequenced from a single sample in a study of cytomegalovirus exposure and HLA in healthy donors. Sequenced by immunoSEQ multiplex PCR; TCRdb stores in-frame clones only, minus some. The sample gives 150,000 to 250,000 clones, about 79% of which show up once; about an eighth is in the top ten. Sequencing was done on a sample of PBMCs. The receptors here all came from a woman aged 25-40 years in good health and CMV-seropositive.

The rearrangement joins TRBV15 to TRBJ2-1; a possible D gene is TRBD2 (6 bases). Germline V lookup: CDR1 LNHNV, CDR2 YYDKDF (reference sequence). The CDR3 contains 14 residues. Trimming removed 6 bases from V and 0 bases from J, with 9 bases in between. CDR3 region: CATRAGNSYNEQFF. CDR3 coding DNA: TGTGCCACCAGGGCGGGAAACTCCTACAATGAGCAGTTCTTC.

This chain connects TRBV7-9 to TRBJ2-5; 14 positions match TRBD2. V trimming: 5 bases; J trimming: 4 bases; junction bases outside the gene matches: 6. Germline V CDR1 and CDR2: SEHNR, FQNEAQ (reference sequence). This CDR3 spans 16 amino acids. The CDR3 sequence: CASSTPGTSGRETQYF. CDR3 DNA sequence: TGTGCCAGCAGCACCCCCGGGACTAGCGGGAGAGAGACCCAGTACTTC.

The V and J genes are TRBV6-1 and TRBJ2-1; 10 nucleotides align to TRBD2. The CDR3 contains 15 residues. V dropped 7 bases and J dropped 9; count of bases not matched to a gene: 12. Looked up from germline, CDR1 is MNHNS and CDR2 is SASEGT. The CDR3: CASTLGASGRGEQFF. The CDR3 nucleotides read TGTGCCAGCACTTTGGGGGCTAGCGGGAGAGGTGAGCAGTTCTTC.

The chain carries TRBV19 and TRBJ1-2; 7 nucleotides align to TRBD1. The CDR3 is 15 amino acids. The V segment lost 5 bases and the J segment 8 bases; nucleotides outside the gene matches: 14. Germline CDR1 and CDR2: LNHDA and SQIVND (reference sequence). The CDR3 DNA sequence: TGTGCCAGTAGTTTCCGGGGACAGTGGAGATGGGGCTACACCTTC. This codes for CASSFRGQWRWGYTF.